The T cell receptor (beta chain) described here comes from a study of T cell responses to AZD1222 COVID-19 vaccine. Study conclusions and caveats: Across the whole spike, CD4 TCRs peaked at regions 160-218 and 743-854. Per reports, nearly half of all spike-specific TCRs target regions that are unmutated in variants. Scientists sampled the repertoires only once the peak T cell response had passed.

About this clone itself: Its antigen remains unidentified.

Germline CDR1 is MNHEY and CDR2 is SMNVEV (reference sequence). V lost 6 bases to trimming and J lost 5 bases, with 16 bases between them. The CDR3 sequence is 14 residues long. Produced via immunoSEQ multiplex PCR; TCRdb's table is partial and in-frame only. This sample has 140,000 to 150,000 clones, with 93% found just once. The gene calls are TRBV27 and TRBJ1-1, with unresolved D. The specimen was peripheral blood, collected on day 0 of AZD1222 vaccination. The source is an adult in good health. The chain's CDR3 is CASSPWVRGTEAFF. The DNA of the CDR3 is TGTGCCAGCAGCCCTTGGGTTAGAGGGACTGAAGCTTTCTTT.